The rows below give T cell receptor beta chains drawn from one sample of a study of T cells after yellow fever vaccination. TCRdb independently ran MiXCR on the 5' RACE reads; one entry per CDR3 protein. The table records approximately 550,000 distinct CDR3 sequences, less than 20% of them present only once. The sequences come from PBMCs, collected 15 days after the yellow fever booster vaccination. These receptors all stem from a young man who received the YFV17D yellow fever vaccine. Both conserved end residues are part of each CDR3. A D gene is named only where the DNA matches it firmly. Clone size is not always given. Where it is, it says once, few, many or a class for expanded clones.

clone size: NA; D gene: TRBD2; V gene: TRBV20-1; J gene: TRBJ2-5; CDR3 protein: CSASSGAGQETQYF; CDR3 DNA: TGCAGTGCTTCTTCGGGAGCGGGGCAAGAGACCCAGTACTTC
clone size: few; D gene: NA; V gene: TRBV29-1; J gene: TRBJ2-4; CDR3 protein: CSVDGGKNIQYF; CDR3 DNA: TGCAGCGTTGACGGGGGCAAAAACATTCAGTACTTC
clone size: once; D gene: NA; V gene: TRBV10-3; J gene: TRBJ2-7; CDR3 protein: CAISRDLDYEQYF; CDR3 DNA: TGTGCCATCAGTCGCGACTTGGACTACGAGCAGTACTTC
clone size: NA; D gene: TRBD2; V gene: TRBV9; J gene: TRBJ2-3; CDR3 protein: CASSVSLGGERSVTQYF; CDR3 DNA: TGTGCCAGCAGCGTTTCCCTCGGGGGGGAGAGGTCCGTTACGCAGTATTTT
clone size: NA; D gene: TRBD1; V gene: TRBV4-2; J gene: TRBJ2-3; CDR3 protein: CASSLPLGTGEIPDTQYF; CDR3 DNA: TGTGCCAGCAGCCTACCGCTTGGGACAGGCGAGATCCCAGATACGCAGTATTTT
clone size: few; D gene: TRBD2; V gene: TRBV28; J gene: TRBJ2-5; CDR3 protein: CASTLWTSGRETQYF; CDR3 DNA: TGTGCCAGCACCCTGTGGACTAGCGGACGAGAGACCCAGTACTTC
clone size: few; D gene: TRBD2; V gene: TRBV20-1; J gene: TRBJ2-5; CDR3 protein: CSASALAGAGAQYF; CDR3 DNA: TGCAGTGCTAGTGCACTAGCGGGGGCAGGGGCCCAGTACTTC
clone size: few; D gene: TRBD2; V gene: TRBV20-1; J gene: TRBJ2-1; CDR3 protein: CSAAPGTRRRNEQFF; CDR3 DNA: TGCAGTGCTGCCCCCGGGACTAGAAGGCGCAATGAGCAGTTCTTC
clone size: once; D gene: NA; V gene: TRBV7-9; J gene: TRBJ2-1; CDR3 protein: CASSLISGVSSYNEQFF; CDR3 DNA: TGTGCCAGCAGCTTAATATCGGGGGTTAGCTCCTACAATGAGCAGTTCTTC
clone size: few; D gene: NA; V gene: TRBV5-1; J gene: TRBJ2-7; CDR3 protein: CASLDYEQYF; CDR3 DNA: TGCGCCAGTCTTGACTACGAGCAGTACTTC
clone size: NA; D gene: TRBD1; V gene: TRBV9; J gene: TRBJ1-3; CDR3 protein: CASSPPQGQSGNTIYF; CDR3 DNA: TGTGCCAGCAGCCCCCCACAGGGGCAATCTGGAAACACCATATATTTT
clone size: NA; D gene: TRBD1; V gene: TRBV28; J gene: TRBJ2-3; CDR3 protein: CASSSGQLAGTDTQYF; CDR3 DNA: TGTGCCAGCAGTTCGGGACAGCTTGCTGGCACAGATACGCAGTATTTT
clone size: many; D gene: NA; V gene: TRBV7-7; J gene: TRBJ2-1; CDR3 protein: CASSLAAGQSSYNEQFF; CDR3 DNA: TGTGCTAGCAGCTTAGCGGCGGGGCAAAGCTCCTACAATGAGCAGTTCTTC
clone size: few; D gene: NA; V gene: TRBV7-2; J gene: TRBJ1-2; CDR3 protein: CASSEAGLGYTF; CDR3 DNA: TGTGCCAGCAGCGAAGCCGGGTTGGGCTACACCTTC
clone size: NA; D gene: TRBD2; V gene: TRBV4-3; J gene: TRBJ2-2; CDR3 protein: CASSLGVGGSGELFF; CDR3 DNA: TGCGCCAGCAGCCTTGGGGTAGGCGGGAGCGGGGAGCTGTTTTTT
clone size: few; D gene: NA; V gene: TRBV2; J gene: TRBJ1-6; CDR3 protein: CASSEGSPLHF; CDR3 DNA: TGTGCCAGCAGTGAAGGTTCACCCCTCCACTTT
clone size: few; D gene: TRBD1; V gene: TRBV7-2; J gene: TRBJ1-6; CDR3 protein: CASSLDASGGSPLHF; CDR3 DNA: TGTGCCAGCAGCTTAGACGCTTCAGGGGGTTCACCCCTCCACTTT
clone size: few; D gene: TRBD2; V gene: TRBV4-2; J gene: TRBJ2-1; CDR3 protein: CASSQGTSGRLLYNEQFF; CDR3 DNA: TGTGCCAGCAGCCAAGGGACTAGCGGGAGACTTCTATACAATGAGCAGTTCTTC
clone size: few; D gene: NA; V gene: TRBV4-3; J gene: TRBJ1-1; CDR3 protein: CASSQDQGYRTEAFF; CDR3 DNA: TGCGCCAGCAGCCAAGATCAGGGTTATAGGACGGAAGCTTTCTTT
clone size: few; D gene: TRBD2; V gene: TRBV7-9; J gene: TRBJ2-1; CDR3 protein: CASSLRAGGLDEQFF; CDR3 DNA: TGTGCCAGCAGCTTAAGAGCGGGAGGGTTGGATGAGCAGTTCTTC
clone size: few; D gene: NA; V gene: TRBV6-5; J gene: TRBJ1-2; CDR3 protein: CASSYSPQLGYTF; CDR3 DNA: TGTGCCAGCAGTTATTCCCCACAACTGGGCTACACCTTC
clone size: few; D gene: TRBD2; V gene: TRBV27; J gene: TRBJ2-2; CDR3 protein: CASTLNRAGVGNRELFF; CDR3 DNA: TGTGCCAGCACCCTAAATCGGGCGGGAGTGGGAAACCGGGAGCTGTTTTTT
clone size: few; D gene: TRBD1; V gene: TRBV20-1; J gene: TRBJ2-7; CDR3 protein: CSARAGQASYEQYF; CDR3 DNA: TGCAGTGCTAGAGCGGGACAGGCATCCTACGAGCAGTACTTC
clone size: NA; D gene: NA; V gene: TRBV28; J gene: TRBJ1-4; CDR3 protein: CASSVLREKLFF; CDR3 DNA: TGTGCCAGCAGTGTTTTGAGGGAAAAACTGTTTTTT
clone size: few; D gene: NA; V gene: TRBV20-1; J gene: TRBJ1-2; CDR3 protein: CSAVYRDLYGYTF; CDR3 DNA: TGCAGTGCTGTCTACCGGGACCTATATGGCTACACCTTC
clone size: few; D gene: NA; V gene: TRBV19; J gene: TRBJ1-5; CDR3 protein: CASSIGQQKDQPQHF; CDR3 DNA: TGTGCCAGTAGTATTGGACAGCAGAAAGATCAGCCCCAGCATTTT
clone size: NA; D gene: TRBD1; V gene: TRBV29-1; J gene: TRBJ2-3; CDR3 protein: CSVQTSGGGTSTDTQYF; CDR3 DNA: TGCAGCGTACAAACTTCAGGGGGCGGGACCAGCACAGATACGCAGTATTTT
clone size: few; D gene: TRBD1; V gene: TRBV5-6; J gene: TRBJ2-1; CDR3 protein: CASSFRDRDRNEQFF; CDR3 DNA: TGTGCCAGCAGCTTCCGGGACAGGGATAGGAATGAGCAGTTCTTC
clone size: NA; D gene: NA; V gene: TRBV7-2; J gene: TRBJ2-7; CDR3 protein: CASSLGAGSGEQYF; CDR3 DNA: TGTGCCAGCAGCTTAGGGGCAGGGTCGGGTGAGCAGTACTTC
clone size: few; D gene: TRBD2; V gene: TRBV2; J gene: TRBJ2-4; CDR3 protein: CASSDGLAGGKNIQYF; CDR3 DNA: TGTGCCAGCAGTGATGGTCTAGCGGGAGGCAAAAACATTCAGTACTTC
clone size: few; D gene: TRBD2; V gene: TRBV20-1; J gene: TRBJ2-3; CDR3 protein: CSARDESGGRMNTQYF; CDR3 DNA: TGCAGTGCTAGGGACGAAAGCGGGGGGCGCATGAATACGCAGTATTTT
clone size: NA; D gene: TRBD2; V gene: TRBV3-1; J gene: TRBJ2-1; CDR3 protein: CASSQLTSGAGGYNEQFF; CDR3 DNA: TGTGCCAGCAGCCAATTGACTAGCGGAGCGGGGGGTTACAATGAGCAGTTCTTC
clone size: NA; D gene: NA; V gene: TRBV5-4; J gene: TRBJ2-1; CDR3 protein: CASSFSGIGSSYNEQFF; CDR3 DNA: TGTGCCAGCAGCTTTAGTGGGATTGGAAGCTCCTACAATGAGCAGTTCTTC
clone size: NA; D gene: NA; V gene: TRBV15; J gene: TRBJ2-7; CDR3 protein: CVTSRERGSWDEQYF; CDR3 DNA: TGTGTCACCAGCAGAGAAAGGGGCTCGTGGGACGAGCAGTACTTC